This T cell receptor (beta chain) was sequenced during a study of shared clonotypes between healthy human individuals. Study results and caveats: Larger richness was generally estimated for naive than memory subsets. Having only a few donors restricted how much genetic and exposure-history diversity was captured.

In replicate PCRs of sorted subsets, 150 to 200 ng DNA, approximately 32,000 T cell genomes, was used. The repertoire was sequenced with immunoSEQ multiplex PCR; TCRdb's copy has only in-frame clones and lacks some. Of 230,000 or so clones listed, about 69% are singletons. This clone appeared a single time. Its antigen is still unknown. V shed 3 bases, J shed 9 bases, and the junction held 19 bases outside the gene matches. This CDR3 has 18 amino acids. CDR1 MNHEY and CDR2 SMNVEV come from the germline V gene (reference sequence). CD4+ cells underwent separation, giving CD45RA+ naive and CD45RA-negative memory subsets.

The sample was memory CD4+ T cells sorted from blood. Regarding subset: CD45RA-negative fraction. The receptor was derived from a young man in good health. The chain joins TRBV27 to TRBJ2-7; 11 bases align to TRBD2. DNA for the CDR3: TGTGCCAGCAGTTTCAATCTCTTGACTAGCGGGACTGTACGGGGGCAGTACTTC. Encoded protein: CASSFNLLTSGTVRGQYF.